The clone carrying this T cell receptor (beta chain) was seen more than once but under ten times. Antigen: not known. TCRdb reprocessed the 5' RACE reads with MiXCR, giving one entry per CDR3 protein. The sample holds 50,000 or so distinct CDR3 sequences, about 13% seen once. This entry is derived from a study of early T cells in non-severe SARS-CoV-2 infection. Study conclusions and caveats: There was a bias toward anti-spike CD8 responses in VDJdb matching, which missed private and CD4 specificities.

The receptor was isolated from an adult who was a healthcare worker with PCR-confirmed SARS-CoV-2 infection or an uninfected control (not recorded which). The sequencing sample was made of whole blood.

The CDR3 DNA follows: TGCGCCAGCAGCCAGGGGGACTGGGGTCCCGAGCAGTACTTC. Its translation is CASSQGDWGPEQYF. V and J are TRBV5-1 and TRBJ2-7; D might be TRBD1 (7 bases). Germline V gene sequence: CDR1 SGHRS, CDR2 YFSETQ. With 4 bases removed from V and 6 bases from J, the gap between germline ends came to 17 bases. There are 14 residues in the CDR3.